These T cell receptor beta chains were read from a single sample in a study of cytomegalovirus exposure and HLA in healthy donors. TCRdb's table, derived via immunoSEQ multiplex PCR, lists solely in-frame clones and lacks some. The table lists around 150,000 clones, roughly 90% of them singletons. The specimen sequenced was PBMCs. All receptors come from a man aged 18 to 30 in good health and CMV-seronegative. The CDR3 runs from the conserved cysteine through the conserved F or W. The D gene is left open where the match is weak. The size field is filled for only some rows; it gives once, few, many or a size class.

j_call | v_call | d_call | clone_size | cdr3_aa | cdr3_nt
TRBJ2-1 | TRBV7-9 | - | - | CASSLVAAEQFF | TGTGCCAGCAGCTTAGTCGCGGCTGAGCAGTTCTTC
TRBJ2-1 | TRBV27 | TRBD2 | - | CASRSTSGRSYNEQFF | TGTGCCAGCAGATCGACTAGCGGGAGATCCTACAATGAGCAGTTCTTC
TRBJ2-5 | TRBV18 | - | - | CASSLNPTGTGYIGETQYF | TGTGCCAGCTCCCTCAACCCAACGGGAACAGGGTACATTGGAGAGACCCAGTACTTC
TRBJ1-2 | TRBV6-5 | TRBD1 | once | CASSYSGTGRGYTF | TGTGCCAGCAGTTACTCGGGGACAGGGCGCGGCTACACCTTC
TRBJ1-5 | TRBV19 | TRBD1 | - | CASSLGQGPNQPQHF | TGTGCCAGTAGTTTGGGACAGGGACCAAATCAGCCCCAGCATTTT
TRBJ2-7 | TRBV30 | - | - | CAWTGSSYEQYF | TGTGCCTGGACAGGTAGCTCCTACGAGCAGTACTTC
TRBJ2-3 | TRBV4-2 | - | - | CASSPRFARADTQYF | TGTGCCAGCAGCCCCCGGTTCGCCAGGGCAGATACGCAGTATTTT
TRBJ1-2 | TRBV20-1 | - | - | CSASRQYGYTF | TGCAGTGCTAGCAGACAGTATGGCTACACCTTC
TRBJ2-3 | TRBV6-1 | - | few | CASSASDRRGTDTQYF | TGTGCCAGCAGTGCCAGCGACAGACGAGGCACAGATACGCAGTATTTT
TRBJ2-7 | TRBV6-6 | TRBD2 | - | CASSTPLAGESYEQYF | TGTGCCAGCAGTACCCCCCTAGCGGGGGAGTCCTACGAGCAGTACTTC
TRBJ1-5 | TRBV25-1 | - | - | CASSDPSQHF | TGTGCCAGCAGTGACCCGTCCCAGCATTTT
TRBJ1-1 | TRBV29-1 | - | - | CSAGPGAFF | TGCAGCGCCGGACCGGGGGCTTTCTTT
TRBJ1-5 | TRBV10-3 | - | - | CAISESADLGPGQPQHF | TGTGCCATCAGTGAGTCGGCCGACCTAGGGCCAGGGCAGCCCCAGCATTTT
TRBJ2-1 | TRBV18 | TRBD1 | - | CASSLPGQGSYNEQFF | TGTGCCAGCTCACTGCCGGGACAGGGGTCCTACAATGAGCAGTTCTTC
TRBJ2-6 | TRBV9 | - | - | CASSPPGRDNGANVLTF | TGTGCCAGCAGCCCCCCCGGGCGGGATAATGGGGCCAACGTCCTGACTTTC
TRBJ2-1 | TRBV5-4 | TRBD1 | - | CASSLPQGVNNEQFF | TGTGCCAGCAGCTTGCCACAGGGGGTTAACAATGAGCAGTTCTTC
TRBJ2-1 | TRBV29-1 | TRBD2 | - | CSVVFRLAGEGDEQFF | TGCAGCGTTGTCTTTAGGCTGGCGGGAGAGGGCGATGAGCAGTTCTTC
TRBJ1-1 | TRBV29-1 | TRBD1 | - | CSVDRDRGEFHMNTEAFF | TGCAGCGTTGATCGGGACAGGGGGGAGTTCCACATGAACACTGAAGCTTTCTTT
TRBJ2-5 | TRBV6-1 | - | - | CASSAEQESGTQYF | TGTGCCAGCAGTGCCGAACAGGAAAGTGGGACCCAGTACTTC
TRBJ2-7 | TRBV6-6 | - | - | CASSHGQAFREQYF | TGTGCCAGCAGTCACGGACAAGCCTTTCGGGAGCAGTACTTC
TRBJ1-5 | TRBV19 | - | - | CASSIVGGREGISQPQHF | TGTGCCAGTAGTATAGTGGGGGGGCGCGAGGGTATTTCTCAGCCCCAGCATTTT
TRBJ2-7 | TRBV7-9 | TRBD1 | - | CASSPGTGRYEQYF | TGTGCCAGCAGCCCCGGGACAGGGCGCTACGAGCAGTACTTC
TRBJ2-5 | TRBV4-1 | TRBD1 | - | CASSPGQGAVETQYF | TGCGCCAGCAGCCCAGGACAGGGGGCGGTCGAGACCCAGTACTTC
TRBJ1-6 | TRBV27 | TRBD1 | few | CASSFGRGYYNSPLHF | TGTGCCAGCAGTTTTGGCAGGGGGTACTATAATTCACCCCTCCACTTT
TRBJ1-5 | TRBV19 | - | - | CASSASTQGGQPQHF | TGTGCCAGTAGTGCCTCCACACAGGGTGGCCAGCCCCAGCATTTT
TRBJ2-1 | TRBV28 | TRBD2 | - | CASNLASGTSGSNEQFF | TGTGCCAGCAATCTCGCCTCCGGGACTAGCGGGAGTAATGAGCAGTTCTTC
TRBJ1-1 | TRBV6-5 | - | - | CASSYSLSQGIRAFF | TGTGCCAGCAGTTACTCCTTGTCCCAGGGGATACGAGCTTTCTTT